The source of this T cell receptor beta chain is a study of blood T cell repertoires in COVID-19. Trimming stripped 3 bases from V and 7 bases from J, with 15 bases between. CDR1 and CDR2 (germline): MNHEY, SMNVEV (reference sequence). The CDR3 length is 14 residues. Using immunoSEQ multiplex PCR, the repertoire was profiled, and TCRdb retains in-frame clones only, with some absent. The table lists about 280,000 clones, about 89% of them singletons. The sequencing input was peripheral blood. J is TRBJ1-2 and V is TRBV27; D may be TRBD1 (5 bases). This TCR was recovered from a woman aged 40 to 50 who had recovered from COVID-19. The DNA of the CDR3 is TGTGCCAGCAGTTTCGACTCGGGGGTTAGTGGCTACACCTTC. Translated, it gives CASSFDSGVSGYTF.